Listed here are 26 T cell receptor beta chains from one sample, sequenced in a study of CD8 T cells in Susac syndrome. RNA in amounts of about 0.45 to 1 ug was reverse transcribed with random hexamers. One entry per CDR3 protein results from TCRdb running MiXCR on the immunoSEQ multiplex PCR reads. Of about 140,000 distinct CDR3 sequences in the sample, more than 85% were seen once. The source material was CD4+ T cells from PBMCs. These receptors originate from a human donor with Susac syndrome.

The chain couples TRBV29-1 to TRBJ2-2, with D unclear. The germline CDR1 and CDR2 sequences are SQVTM and ANQGSEA. CDR3 length: 12 amino acids. With 7 bases removed from V and 7 bases from J, the gap between germline ends came to 13 bases. This CDR3 reads CSARESGGELFF. DNA for the CDR3: TGCAGCGCCCGAGAATCCGGCGGGGAGCTGTTTTTT.

The J gene is TRBJ2-3, the V gene TRBV7-6; TRBD2 agrees at 10 bases. The CDR3 loop spans 17 amino acids. After removal of 0 bases from V and 1 base from J, the junction contained 4 bases not matched to a gene. The germline V gene encodes CDR1 SGHVS and CDR2 FNYEAQ. As DNA, the CDR3 is TGTGCCAGCAGCTTAGCGTTAACTAGCGGGGGCACAGATACGCAGTATTTT. This codes for CASSLALTSGGTDTQYF.

V and J are TRBV3-1 and TRBJ2-5; 8 bases are shared with TRBD1. CDR1 is LGHDT and CDR2 is YNNKEL in the germline V gene (reference sequence). With V trimmed by 4 bases and J by 1 base, 5 bases remained unmatched. CDR3 length: 15 residues. The DNA for the CDR3 is TGTGCCAGCAGCCCTGGACAGGGCACCCAAGAGACCCAGTACTTC. This encodes CASSPGQGTQETQYF.

The J gene is TRBJ2-3, the V gene TRBV14; perhaps TRBD2 as D (6 bases). Germline CDR1 is SGHDN and CDR2 is FVKESK. V was clipped by 1 base and J by 4 bases, with 9 bases between them. This CDR3 has 14 residues. DNA of the CDR3: TGTGCCAGCAGCCAAGGGACGGGAGCAGATACGCAGTATTTT. This translates into CASSQGTGADTQYF.

The chain recombines TRBV5-6 with TRBJ2-1; TRBD2 agrees at 9 bases. Germline-derived CDR1 and CDR2 are SGHDT and YYEEEE. The CDR3 spans 15 residues. The V gene end was trimmed by 4 bases and the J gene end by 3 bases; junction bases not matched to a gene: 5. Here the CDR3 DNA reads TGTGCCAGCAGCACCCTAGCGGGATACTACAATGAGCAGTTCTTC. Residues: CASSTLAGYYNEQFF.

The chain combines TRBV9 with TRBJ2-5; 8 bases map to TRBD2. Trimming removed 6 bases from V and 1 base from J; junction bases left unmatched: 2. Looked up from germline, CDR1 is SGDLS and CDR2 is YYNGEE. The CDR3 covers 13 residues. The CDR3 loop is CASNRGGQETQYF. Written as DNA, the CDR3 is TGTGCCAGCAACCGGGGGGGCCAAGAGACCCAGTACTTC.

The genes are TRBV20-1 and TRBJ2-7; TRBD2 matches at 9 bases. Germline lookup yields CDR1 DFQATT and CDR2 SNEGSKA (reference sequence). V trimming: 3 bases; J trimming: 4 bases; junction bases outside the gene matches: 1. CDR3 length equals 12 residues. CDR3: CSARSGGYEQYF. In DNA, the CDR3 is TGCAGTGCTAGGAGCGGGGGGTACGAGCAGTACTTC.

This clonotype is a singleton in its sample. The V and J genes are TRBV3-1 and TRBJ1-2; D not certain. The CDR3 loop spans 13 amino acids. Per germline, CDR1 LGHDT and CDR2 YNNKEL (reference sequence). The V gene lost 1 base and the J gene lost 7 bases, with 10 bases spanning the gap. Here the CDR3 DNA reads TGTGCCAGCAGCCAAGGCGGATCGAGTGGCTACACCTTC. Translated, it gives CASSQGGSSGYTF. Looking up the rest from reference TRBV3-1 and TRBJ1-2 gives the full variable domain: DTAVSQTPKYLVTQMGNDKSIKCEQNLGHDTMYWYKQDSKKFLKIMFSYNNKELIINETVPNRFSPKSPDKAHLNLHINSLELGDSAVYFCASSQGGSSGYTFGSGTRLTVV.

CDR3 residues: CASSLDRTDTQYF. Written as DNA, the CDR3 is TGTGCCAGCAGCTTGGACAGGACAGATACGCAGTATTTT. The rearrangement links TRBV5-6 to TRBJ2-3, with D possibly TRBD1 on 5 matching bases. Trimming removed 0 bases from V and 3 bases from J, with 5 bases in between. The CDR3 has 13 amino acids. Germline loops: CDR1 SGHDT, CDR2 YYEEEE.

This clonotype was recorded once. V gene TRBV12-3 or TRBV12-4 combines with J gene TRBJ1-1; 8 positions agree with TRBD1. V shed 7 bases, J shed 2 bases, and the junction held 9 bases outside the gene matches. The CDR3 loop spans 15 amino acids. CDR3 amino acids: CASTPTGQGNTEAFF. In DNA form, the CDR3 reads TGTGCCAGCACCCCCACCGGACAGGGAAACACTGAAGCTTTCTTT.

This clonotype has only one observation. The chain employs TRBV28 and TRBJ1-2; no clear D. Trimming took 5 bases from V and 8 from J, leaving 12 bases between them. This CDR3 has 12 amino acids. CDR1 is MDHEN and CDR2 is SYDVKM in the germline V gene. The DNA of the CDR3 is TGTGCCAGCAGTGTAAGGGATCAAGGCTACACCTTC. It codes for CASSVRDQGYTF.

V usage is TRBV18 and J usage is TRBJ1-5, with D perhaps matching TRBD1 (5 bases). Trimming shortened V by 4 bases and J by 3 bases, and 7 bases separated the two germline ends. CDR3 length: 13 amino acids. From germline, CDR1 is KGHSH and CDR2 LQKENI. Written as DNA, the CDR3 is TGTGCCAGCTCACGACAGAACAATCAGCCCCAGCATTTT. Translation gives CASSRQNNQPQHF.

This chain connects TRBV21-1 to TRBJ2-3; the table names TRBD1, a call not compared with the DNA. TRBV21-1 counts as a pseudogene. The CDR3 contains 18 residues. For the CDR3, the DNA is TGTGCCAGCAGCAAAGCGCTTTGCGGGCAGGGGGCCAGAAAAACGCAGTATTTT. Its translation is CASSKALCGQGARKTQYF.

The V gene is TRBV11-2, the J gene TRBJ2-6; either TRBD1 or TRBD2 may supply D (5 bases each). The CDR3 spans 16 residues. V gave up 0 bases and J gave up 0 bases, with 6 bases separating them. CDR1 and CDR2 from the germline V gene are SGHAT and FQNNGV. CDR3 residues: CASSLDGGSGANVLTF. The CDR3 DNA sequence: TGTGCCAGCAGCTTAGATGGGGGCTCTGGGGCCAACGTCCTGACTTTC.

The rearrangement uses TRBV20-1 and TRBJ1-3; D ambiguous. V was pared by 1 base and J by 0 bases, with 7 bases between. The CDR3 is made up of 14 amino acids. Germline V gene data show CDR1 as DFQATT and CDR2 as SNEGSKA (reference sequence). The CDR3 sequence: CSARGHPSGNTIYF. DNA for the CDR3: TGCAGTGCTAGAGGACATCCCTCTGGAAACACCATATATTTT.

This chain uses TRBV19 with TRBJ1-2; weak D call: TRBD1 (6 bases). CDR3 length: 12 amino acids. Germline values: CDR1 LNHDA, CDR2 SQIVND (reference sequence). V gave up 8 bases and J gave up 4 bases, with 11 bases separating them. CDR3 loop: CASGTRSYGYTF. CDR3 DNA: TGTGCCAGTGGGACAAGAAGCTATGGCTACACCTTC.

The gene calls are TRBV29-1 and TRBJ2-5, with D perhaps TRBD2 (6 bases). The CDR3 contains 12 residues. CDR1 and CDR2 from the germline V gene are SQVTM and ANQGSEA. The germline V and J ends were trimmed by 7 bases and 2 bases, with 11 bases remaining between them. The CDR3 DNA reads TGCAGCGCCAAGGGACTGCAAGAGACCCAGTACTTC. Encoded protein: CSAKGLQETQYF.

The chain carries TRBV7-9 and TRBJ2-1; 8 nucleotides match TRBD2. The CDR3 covers 17 residues. Germline values: CDR1 SEHNR, CDR2 FQNEAQ (reference sequence). Trimming took 2 bases from V and 6 from J; bases not matched to a gene: 12. CDR3 sequence (DNA): TGTGCCAGCAGCTTATACCAGTGGACTAGCTCTAGCAATGAGCAGTTCTTC. Translating gives CASSLYQWTSSSNEQFF.

The chain is built from TRBV12-3 or TRBV12-4 and TRBJ1-5; D possibly corresponds to TRBD1 (6 bases). The V end lost 6 bases, the J end lost 7 bases, and 13 bases lay between the germline ends. The CDR3 contains 13 residues. CDR3 sequence reads: CASSPRGWQPQHF. The CDR3 DNA reads TGTGCCAGCAGCCCCAGGGGTTGGCAGCCCCAGCATTTT.

This chain links TRBV20-1 with TRBJ2-7; 8 nucleotides line up with TRBD2. The CDR3 has 14 residues. Looked up from germline, CDR1 is DFQATT and CDR2 is SNEGSKA (reference sequence). The V and J ends lost 3 bases and 6 bases, in that order; junction bases with no gene match: 10. CDR3 sequence: CSARRGTSDVEQYF. CDR3 DNA sequence: TGCAGTGCTAGGAGGGGGACTAGTGATGTCGAGCAGTACTTC.

The rearrangement joins TRBV5-4 to TRBJ2-3; D assignment may be TRBD1 or TRBD2 (5 bases each). This CDR3 region has 13 residues. Trimming pared 2 bases from V and 3 bases from J, leaving 7 bases between. Germline CDR1 and CDR2: SGHNT and YYREEE (reference sequence). The chain's CDR3 is CASSFEGTDTQYF. Written as DNA, the CDR3 is TGTGCCAGCAGCTTCGAGGGGACAGATACGCAGTATTTT. The full variable domain, completed using reference TRBV5-4 and TRBJ2-3, is ETGVTQSPTHLIKTRGQQVTLRCSSQSGHNTVSWYQQALGQGPQFIFQYYREEENGRGNFPPRFSGLQFPNYSSELNVNALELDDSALYLCASSFEGTDTQYFGPGTRLTVL.

The rearrangement links TRBV12-3 or TRBV12-4 to TRBJ2-5, with a possible D match to TRBD1 (6 bases). Trimming took off 3 bases at V and 3 bases at J, with 11 bases between the two ends. This CDR3 is built from 14 residues. DNA of the CDR3: TGTGCCAGCAGTTTCGTAGCAGGGGAAGAGACCCAGTACTTC. It specifies CASSFVAGEETQYF.

V and J are TRBV4-1 and TRBJ2-7; TRBD2 aligns across 11 bases. The V gene's germline CDR1 is MGHRA and CDR2 YSYEKL. J was trimmed by 1 base and V by 6 bases; bases with no gene match: 11. The CDR3 totals 17 residues. The CDR3 loop is CASSPRATSGESYEQYF. CDR3 nucleotide sequence: TGCGCCAGCAGTCCTCGAGCGACTAGCGGGGAATCCTACGAGCAGTACTTC.

The gene calls are TRBV24-1 and TRBJ2-1; no clear D gene. The V end was cut by 3 bases, the J end by 8 bases, with 7 bases between. The CDR3 runs 12 residues. The germline V gene has CDR1 KGHDR and CDR2 SFDVKD. In DNA form, the CDR3 reads TGTGCCACCAGTGATGGTGTCCATGAGCAGTTCTTC. It is translated as CATSDGVHEQFF.

V gene TRBV28 combines with J gene TRBJ1-3, with TRBD1 as a possible D gene (6 bases). Trimming shortened V by 3 bases and J by 7 bases, and 13 bases separated the two germline ends. The CDR3 totals 14 residues. Germline values: CDR1 MDHEN, CDR2 SYDVKM. The CDR3 reads CASSLAGALNTIYF. CDR3 bases: TGTGCCAGCAGTTTGGCAGGGGCTTTGAACACCATATATTTT.

The chain carries TRBV12-3 or TRBV12-4 and TRBJ2-1, with a weak D call TRBD2 (6 bases). The CDR3 is made up of 14 amino acids. The V and J ends lost 2 bases and 7 bases respectively, with 12 bases between them. CDR3 coding DNA: TGTGCCAGCAGTTTATTTCCTAGCGTGAATGAGCAGTTCTTC. Translated: CASSLFPSVNEQFF.